Listed below are T cell receptor beta chains from one sample, sequenced in a study of blood T cell repertoires in COVID-19. Profiling relied on immunoSEQ multiplex PCR, and the TCRdb table lists in-frame clones only, not all of them. The table lists about 120,000 clones, around 80% of them singletons. The specimen sequenced was peripheral blood. These receptors all stem from an elderly woman with acute or convalescent COVID-19. The CDR3 runs from the conserved cysteine through the conserved F or W. D genes are given only for firm matches. Where a row states a size, it is once, few, many or the class of an expanded clone; other rows omit it.

clone size: -; D gene: -; V gene: TRBV19; J gene: TRBJ2-3; CDR3 DNA: TGTGCCAGTAGTAAGCTAGGGGTGGGCACAGATACGCAGTATTTT; CDR3 protein: CASSKLGVGTDTQYF
clone size: -; D gene: -; V gene: TRBV7-2; J gene: TRBJ1-2; CDR3 DNA: TGTGCCAGCAGCTTAGGGGGCCTTGTTTATGGCTACACCTTC; CDR3 protein: CASSLGGLVYGYTF
clone size: -; D gene: TRBD1; V gene: TRBV19; J gene: TRBJ2-3; CDR3 DNA: TGTGCCAGTAGTATAGTGGCAGGACAGGGAGATACGCAGTATTTT; CDR3 protein: CASSIVAGQGDTQYF
clone size: -; D gene: -; V gene: TRBV29-1; J gene: TRBJ1-2; CDR3 DNA: TGCAGCGCCGAGGAGGGGACTGGCGGCTACACCTTC; CDR3 protein: CSAEEGTGGYTF
clone size: -; D gene: -; V gene: TRBV7-2; J gene: TRBJ1-1; CDR3 DNA: TGTGCCAGCAGCTTAGCCGTTGGGACAAACACTGAAGCTTTCTTT; CDR3 protein: CASSLAVGTNTEAFF
clone size: -; D gene: -; V gene: TRBV5-1; J gene: TRBJ1-2; CDR3 DNA: TGCGCCAGCAGCTTGGTCTTTGAAGGAGGGGAGAATGGCTACACCTTC; CDR3 protein: CASSLVFEGGENGYTF
clone size: -; D gene: TRBD2; V gene: TRBV28; J gene: TRBJ2-7; CDR3 DNA: TGTGCCAGCAGCCTCGGACTAGCGGGCTCGGATTCCGAGCAGTACTTC; CDR3 protein: CASSLGLAGSDSEQYF
clone size: -; D gene: -; V gene: TRBV10-2; J gene: TRBJ1-1; CDR3 DNA: TGCGCCAGCAGTGTAGCCGGGGTCGGCACTGAAGCTTTCTTT; CDR3 protein: CASSVAGVGTEAFF
clone size: -; D gene: TRBD1; V gene: TRBV9; J gene: TRBJ1-4; CDR3 DNA: TGTGCCAGCAGCCCCGGGACAGGTGAAAATGAAAAACTGTTTTTT; CDR3 protein: CASSPGTGENEKLFF
clone size: -; D gene: -; V gene: TRBV4-3; J gene: TRBJ1-4; CDR3 DNA: TGCGCCAGCAGCCCCGTGCGGGGTATAGGGGAAAAACTGTTTTTT; CDR3 protein: CASSPVRGIGEKLFF
clone size: -; D gene: -; V gene: TRBV6-5; J gene: TRBJ1-1; CDR3 DNA: TGTGCCAGCAGTTACTCGCGGCAGAACACTGAAGCTTTCTTT; CDR3 protein: CASSYSRQNTEAFF
clone size: -; D gene: -; V gene: TRBV3-1/TRBV3-2; J gene: TRBJ1-2; CDR3 DNA: TGTGCCAGCAGCCAAGGGGAGATTGGGGGCGCCCCTGGCTACACCTTC; CDR3 protein: CASSQGEIGGAPGYTF
clone size: few; D gene: -; V gene: TRBV10-2; J gene: TRBJ1-2; CDR3 DNA: TGCGCCAGCAGTGGTGGGGAGGGTGGCTACACCTTC; CDR3 protein: CASSGGEGGYTF
clone size: -; D gene: -; V gene: TRBV4-3; J gene: TRBJ1-4; CDR3 DNA: TGCGCCAGCAGCCAAGGTGCGGACGGGGGTCCCATTGAAAAACTGTTTTTT; CDR3 protein: CASSQGADGGPIEKLFF
clone size: -; D gene: TRBD1; V gene: TRBV7-8; J gene: TRBJ1-4; CDR3 DNA: TGTGCCAGCAGCTGGGGGACAGCAAATGAAAAACTGTTTTTT; CDR3 protein: CASSWGTANEKLFF
clone size: -; D gene: -; V gene: TRBV5-8; J gene: TRBJ2-7; CDR3 DNA: TGTGCCAGCAGCTTTGGGGGAGGCACCTACGAGCAGTACTTC; CDR3 protein: CASSFGGGTYEQYF
clone size: -; D gene: TRBD1; V gene: TRBV6-2/TRBV6-3; J gene: TRBJ1-2; CDR3 DNA: TGTGCCAGCAGTTACCCGGGACAGGGGTTATACTATGGCTACACCTTC; CDR3 protein: CASSYPGQGLYYGYTF
clone size: -; D gene: TRBD1; V gene: TRBV7-2; J gene: TRBJ1-6; CDR3 DNA: TGTGCCAGCAGCATGGGACAGGGGTGGCATTCACCCCTCCACTTT; CDR3 protein: CASSMGQGWHSPLHF
clone size: -; D gene: -; V gene: TRBV7-6; J gene: TRBJ2-3; CDR3 DNA: TGTGCCAGCAGCTTAGCGGGCCCGTTGACAGGGAGGAGGGCAGATACGCAGTATTTT; CDR3 protein: CASSLAGPLTGRRADTQYF